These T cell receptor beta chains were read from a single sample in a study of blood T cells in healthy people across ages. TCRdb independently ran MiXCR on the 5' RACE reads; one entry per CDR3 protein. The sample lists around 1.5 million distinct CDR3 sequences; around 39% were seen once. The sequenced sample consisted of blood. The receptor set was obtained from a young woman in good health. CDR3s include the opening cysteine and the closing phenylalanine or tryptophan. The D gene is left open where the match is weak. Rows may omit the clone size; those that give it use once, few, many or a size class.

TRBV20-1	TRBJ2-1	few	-	TGCAGTGCTCTCGGACTAGGGGGTGGTGAGCAGTTCTTC	CSALGLGGGEQFF
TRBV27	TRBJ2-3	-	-	TGTGCCAGTATTCCCTCTAGCACAGATACGCAGTATTTT	CASIPSSTDTQYF
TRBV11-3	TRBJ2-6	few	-	TGTGCCAGCAGTCACCTCCCCGGGTCCTCTGGGGCCAACGTCCTGACTTTC	CASSHLPGSSGANVLTF
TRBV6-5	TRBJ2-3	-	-	TGTGCCAGCAGTGGTCCGGGGACAGATACGCAGTATTTT	CASSGPGTDTQYF
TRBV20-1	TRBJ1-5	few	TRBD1	TGCAGTGCTAGAGATCCCGGGACAGGCAATCAGCCCCAGCATTTT	CSARDPGTGNQPQHF
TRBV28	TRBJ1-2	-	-	TGTGCCAGCAGTTTTAGGCTCTATGGCTACACCTTC	CASSFRLYGYTF
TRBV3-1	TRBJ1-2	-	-	TGTGCCAGCAGCCAAGAAGGGGGATTGACCTATGGCTACACCTTC	CASSQEGGLTYGYTF
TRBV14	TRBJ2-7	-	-	TGTGCCAGCAGCCAAGTGAGCGGGTCCGAGCAGTACTTC	CASSQVSGSEQYF
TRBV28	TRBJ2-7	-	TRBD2	TGTGCCAGCAGCCAACATGGGACTAGCGGGGATGAGCAGTACTTC	CASSQHGTSGDEQYF
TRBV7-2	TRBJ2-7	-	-	TGTGCCAGCTTCTCCCCGGGACTCACGACCTACGAGCAGTACTTC	CASFSPGLTTYEQYF
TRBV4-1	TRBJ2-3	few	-	TGCGCCAGCAGCCGCCTTAGAAAGGATACGCAGTATTTT	CASSRLRKDTQYF
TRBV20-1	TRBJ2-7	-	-	TGCAGTGCTAGAGTCAGGGAGGCGCACTACGAGCAGTACTTC	CSARVREAHYEQYF
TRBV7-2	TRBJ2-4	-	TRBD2	TGTGCCGGCAGCTACCGCATGGGACTAGTGGGTACGGAGCAGTACTTC	CAGSYRMGLVGTEQYF
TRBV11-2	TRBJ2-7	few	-	TGTGCCAGCAGGTTCCAAGTACTGTCGGACGAGCAGTACTTC	CASRFQVLSDEQYF
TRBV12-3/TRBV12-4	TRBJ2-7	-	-	TGTGCCACCATGGTGTCCGGGGGTCCAAGCTCCTACGAGCAGTACTTC	CATMVSGGPSSYEQYF
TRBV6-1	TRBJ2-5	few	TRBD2	TGTGCCAGCAGACGGACTTGGCTAGCGGGAAACCAAGAGACCCAGTACTTC	CASRRTWLAGNQETQYF
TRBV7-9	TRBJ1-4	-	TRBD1	TGTGCCAGCAGCTTCCGGGACAGGCTTGCAACTAATGAAAAACTGTTTTTT	CASSFRDRLATNEKLFF
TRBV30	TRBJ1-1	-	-	TGTGCCTGGACGTCGGCGTTTGACACTGAAGCTTTCTTT	CAWTSAFDTEAFF
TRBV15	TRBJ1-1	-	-	TGTGCCACCAGCAGGCTCCAGGGAAACACTGAAGCTTTCTTT	CATSRLQGNTEAFF
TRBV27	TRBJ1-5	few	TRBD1	TGTGCCAGCAGTCCAACAGGGGGCGGGGGACTGCGGCAGCCCCAGCATTTT	CASSPTGGGGLRQPQHF
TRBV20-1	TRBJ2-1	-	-	TGCAGTGCTAGAGATCAGTCTAGGGTGGGCGAGCAGTTCTTC	CSARDQSRVGEQFF
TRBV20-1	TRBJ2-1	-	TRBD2	TGCAGTGCTTGGACTAGCGGGACCTCCAAGCAGTTCTTC	CSAWTSGTSKQFF
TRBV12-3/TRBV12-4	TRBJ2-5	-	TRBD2	TGTGCCAGCAGCCTGACACCGGGACTAGCGCCCAGGTGGGGCCAAGAGACCCAGTACTTC	CASSLTPGLAPRWGQETQYF
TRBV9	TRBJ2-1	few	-	TGTGCCAGCAGCGTAGGGGGAGATTCCTACAATGAGCAGTTCTTC	CASSVGGDSYNEQFF
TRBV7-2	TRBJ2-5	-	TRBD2	TGTGCCAGCAGCGTCCCTTCGGGGCTAGCGGGAGTGGAGACCCAGTACTTC	CASSVPSGLAGVETQYF
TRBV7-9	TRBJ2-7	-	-	TGTGCCAGCAGCCAGACTCCAAATACCTACGAGCAGTACTTC	CASSQTPNTYEQYF
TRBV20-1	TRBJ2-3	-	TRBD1	TGCAGCGAAAAACTACCGGGACAGCGCACAGATACGCAGTATTTT	CSEKLPGQRTDTQYF
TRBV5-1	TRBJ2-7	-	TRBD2	TGCGCCAGCAAAACTAGCGGGAGCTCCTACAATGAGCAGTACTTC	CASKTSGSSYNEQYF
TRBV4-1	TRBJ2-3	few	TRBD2	TGCGCCAGCAGCCAAGATCGCCTAGCGGGAGGGCGGGATACGCAGTATTTT	CASSQDRLAGGRDTQYF
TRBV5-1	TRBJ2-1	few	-	TGCGCCAGCACCCGGGACCGACGATACAATGAGCAGTTCTTC	CASTRDRRYNEQFF
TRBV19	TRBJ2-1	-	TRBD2	TGTGCCAGTAGGGAACTAGCGGGAGAAGGGAATGAGCAGTTCTTC	CASRELAGEGNEQFF
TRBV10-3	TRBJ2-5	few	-	TGTGCCATCAGTGGATGGCTAGGGCAAGAGACCCAGTACTTC	CAISGWLGQETQYF
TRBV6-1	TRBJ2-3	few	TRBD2	TGTGCCAGCAGTGAAGGGACTAGCGGGAGGGCCACAGATACGCAGTATTTT	CASSEGTSGRATDTQYF
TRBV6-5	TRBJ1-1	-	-	TGTGCCAGCAGCTCAAGACAGACCTTATGGGGGACTGAAGCTTTCTTT	CASSSRQTLWGTEAFF
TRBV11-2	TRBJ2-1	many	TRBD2	TGTGCCAGCAGCTTAGGTTGGCTAGCGGGGCTAAATGAGCAGTTCTTC	CASSLGWLAGLNEQFF
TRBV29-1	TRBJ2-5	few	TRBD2	TGCAGCGCCGGTGGACTAGCGGAGGGAGAGCAGTACTTC	CSAGGLAEGEQYF
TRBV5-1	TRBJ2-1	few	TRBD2	TGCGCCAGCAGCCCGGTGATGAGCGGGAGGGAAGAGCAGTTCTTC	CASSPVMSGREEQFF
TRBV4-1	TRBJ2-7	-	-	TGCGCCAGCAGCCATCACCGGGAGAAATACGAGCAGTACTTC	CASSHHREKYEQYF
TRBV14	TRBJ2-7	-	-	TGTGCCAGCAGCCAATTATGGGGGAGCAATGAGCAGTACTTC	CASSQLWGSNEQYF
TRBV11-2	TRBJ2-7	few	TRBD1	TGTGCCAGCAGCCTGGGACAGGGGTTGTGGGAGCAGTACTTC	CASSLGQGLWEQYF
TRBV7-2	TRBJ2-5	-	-	TGTGCCAGCAGCTTAGGCAGGCACCTACAAGAGACCCAGTACTTC	CASSLGRHLQETQYF
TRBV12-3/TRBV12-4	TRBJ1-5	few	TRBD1	TGTGCCAGCAGTTTTAGGGGACAGGGGCTCTGGCCCCAGCATTTT	CASSFRGQGLWPQHF
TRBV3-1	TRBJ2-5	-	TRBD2	TGTGCCAGCAGCCAAGAGCCCGCCAGCGGGAGCATCGAGACCCAGTACTTC	CASSQEPASGSIETQYF
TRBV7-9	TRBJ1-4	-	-	TGTGCCAGCAGATCCACTACAGGGATGGGTGAAAAACTGTTTTTT	CASRSTTGMGEKLFF
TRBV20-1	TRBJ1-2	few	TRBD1	TGCAGTGCTTCCGAAGGGGGCCGTTACTCCCTCGGCTATGGCTACACCTTC	CSASEGGRYSLGYGYTF
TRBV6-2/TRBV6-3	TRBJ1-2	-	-	TGTGCCAGCAGGTACTCGGCGAGTTTTTATGGCTACACCTTC	CASRYSASFYGYTF
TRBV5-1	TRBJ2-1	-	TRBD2	TGCGCCAGCAGCTTCAGCAGCGGGAGTACGACCGAGCAGTTCTTC	CASSFSSGSTTEQFF
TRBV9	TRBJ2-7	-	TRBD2	TGTGCCAGCAGCGCCGGGACTAGCGGCTACAATGCGCAGTACTTC	CASSAGTSGYNAQYF
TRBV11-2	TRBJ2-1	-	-	TGTGCCAACAGCCACTTAGACGAAGGGCAGGAGGAGCAGTTCTTC	CANSHLDEGQEEQFF
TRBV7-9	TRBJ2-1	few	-	TGTGCCAGCAGCTTAACCGGGAGTTACTACAATGAGCAGTTCTTC	CASSLTGSYYNEQFF
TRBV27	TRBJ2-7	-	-	TGTGCCAGCACCCCCAGGGGTGCCTCCTACGAGCAGTACTTC	CASTPRGASYEQYF
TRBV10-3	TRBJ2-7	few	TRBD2	TGTGCCATCAGAGGACTAGCAGCAACATACGAGCAGTACTTC	CAIRGLAATYEQYF
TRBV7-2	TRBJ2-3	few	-	TGTGCCAGCAGCCCATCTTGGGGGAGTGGCACAGATACGCAGTATTTT	CASSPSWGSGTDTQYF
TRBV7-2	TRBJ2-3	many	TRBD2	TGTGCCAGCAGCCCACCCGGGAGGGGGACAGATACGCAGTATTTT	CASSPPGRGTDTQYF
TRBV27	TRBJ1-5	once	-	TGTGCCAGCAGTTTAACGGACAGCAGCAATCAGCCCCAGCATTTT	CASSLTDSSNQPQHF
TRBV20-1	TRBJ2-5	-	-	TGCAGTGCTAGTCCTGGGACTCGTGGGGAGACCCAGTACTTC	CSASPGTRGETQYF
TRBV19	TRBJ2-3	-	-	TGTGCCAGTAGCCGAATACTCCGGACAACCAGCACAGATACGCAGTATTTT	CASSRILRTTSTDTQYF
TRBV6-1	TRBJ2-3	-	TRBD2	TGTGCCAGCGAGCGGGGGGGAAGCACAGATACGCAGTATTTT	CASERGGSTDTQYF
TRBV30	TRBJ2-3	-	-	TGTGCCTGGAGTAGCTGGGGGGCCGCAGATACGCAGTATTTT	CAWSSWGAADTQYF
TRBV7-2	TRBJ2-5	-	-	TGTGCCAGCAGCTTTGCGGGGGCGGGGGAGACCCAGTACTTC	CASSFAGAGETQYF